These 28 T cell receptor beta chains were sequenced from one sample in a study of T cells in Graves' hyperthyroidism and ophthalmopathy. It was RNA transcripts that yielded the amplified TCR beta CDR3 regions. Using the HTBI primer set, a first-round RT-PCR was run on the TCR CDR3. TCRdb analysed the multiplex PCR reads with MiXCR anew, one entry per CDR3 protein. The sample carries a few hundred thousand distinct CDR3 sequences, roughly a sixth recorded once. What was sequenced was blood. The receptors were sampled from a woman in her 40s with Graves' ophthalmopathy.

Ten or more counts support this clonotype. The chain has TRBV5-1 and TRBJ2-3; D may be TRBD2 (5 bases). Germline V CDR1 and CDR2: SGHRS, YFSETQ. Trimming took off 4 bases at V and 0 bases at J, with 15 bases between the two ends. The CDR3 covers 16 residues. For the CDR3, the DNA is TGCGCCAGCAGCGTCCCCCTAGCTGCTAGCACAGATACGCAGTATTTT. Encoded protein: CASSVPLAASTDTQYF.

This clonotype has at least ten counts. V is TRBV6-2 or TRBV6-3 and J is TRBJ2-1; no definite D call. The CDR3 has 12 amino acids. Germline V gene sequence: CDR1 MNHEY, CDR2 SVGEGT. V was trimmed by 6 bases and J by 5 bases, leaving 8 bases between them. The CDR3 sequence is CASSNPDNEQFF. The DNA of the CDR3 is TGTGCCAGCAGCAATCCTGACAATGAGCAGTTCTTC.

The gene calls are TRBV24-1 and TRBJ2-6; possibly TRBD1 for D (5 bases). Germline V CDR1 and CDR2: KGHDR, SFDVKD. The CDR3 is 16 residues long. V lost 5 bases to trimming and J lost 2 bases, with 12 bases between them. DNA of the CDR3: TGTGCCACCAGTGGGCAGGGAAGAGCTGGGGCCAACGTCCTGACTTTC. It specifies CATSGQGRAGANVLTF.

The chain is built from TRBV7-2 and TRBJ2-1, with TRBD1 identical over 7 bases. V lost 5 bases to trimming and J lost 0 bases; unmatched junction nucleotides: 10. Germline lookup yields CDR1 SGHTA and CDR2 FQGNSA. This CDR3 has 17 amino acids. The CDR3 region is CASSRTGALSSYNEQFF. The CDR3 coding sequence is TGTGCCAGCAGCCGAACAGGGGCTCTGAGCTCCTACAATGAGCAGTTCTTC.

This clonotype was seen at least ten times. The CDR3 here is CASNPRDTQETQYF. The CDR3 nucleotides read TGTGCCAGCAACCCCCGGGACACCCAAGAGACCCAGTACTTC. This chain uses TRBV2 with TRBJ2-5, with D perhaps TRBD1 (6 bases). CDR1 is SNHLY, CDR2 FYNNEI, per germline. This CDR3 is 14 amino acids long. Trimming took 7 bases from V and 1 from J, leaving 13 bases between them. Filled out from reference TRBV2 and TRBJ2-5, the complete variable domain reads EPEVTQTPSHQVTQMGQEVILRCVPISNHLYFYWYRQILGQKVEFLVSFYNNEISEKSEIFDDQFSVERPDGSNFTLKIRSTKLEDSAMYFCASNPRDTQETQYFGPGTRLLVL.

This clonotype was observed at least ten times. The chain is built from TRBV6-1 and TRBJ1-1; 7 positions agree with TRBD1. This CDR3 is 12 amino acids long. From germline, CDR1 is MNHNS and CDR2 SASEGT. Losses at the gene ends were 1 base for V and 10 bases for J; bases not matched to a gene: 3. In DNA form, the CDR3 reads TGTGCCAGCAGTGAAGGGGGACAGCGAGCTTTCTTT. Protein product: CASSEGGQRAFF.

This clonotype appeared a few times. J is TRBJ2-1 and V is TRBV12-3 or TRBV12-4; D is possibly TRBD1 or TRBD2 (5 bases each). The CDR3 spans 17 residues. V was pared by 6 bases and J by 4 bases, with 22 bases between. CDR3 bases: TGTGCCAGCAGCCCCGGGACGTCCCTTTACCTTTACAATGAGCAGTTCTTC. It translates to CASSPGTSLYLYNEQFF.

The V gene is TRBV7-2, the J gene TRBJ1-5; maybe TRBD1 (6 bases). Germline V lookup: CDR1 SGHTA, CDR2 FQGNSA. The CDR3 contains 17 residues. V was trimmed by 3 bases and J by 5 bases, leaving 20 bases between them. In DNA, the CDR3 is TGTGCCAGCAGCTTCCGACCCCAGGGGTTGGGACATCAGCCCCAGCATTTT. This sequence encodes CASSFRPQGLGHQPQHF.

V is TRBV12-3 or TRBV12-4 and J is TRBJ1-3, with 10 bases lining up with TRBD1. Trimming removed 5 bases from V and 6 bases from J; junction bases left unmatched: 7. The CDR3 extends over 15 amino acids. In DNA form, the CDR3 reads TGTGCCAGCAGTCCGGACAGGGGGAACAAAAACACCATATATTTT. Protein product: CASSPDRGNKNTIYF.

The rearrangement uses TRBV3-1 and TRBJ2-3; TRBD2 might be the D (5 bases). V lost 3 bases to trimming and J lost 0 bases, with 16 bases between them. In germline, CDR1 is LGHDT, CDR2 YNNKEL (reference sequence). The CDR3 loop spans 17 amino acids. The DNA of the CDR3 is TGTGCCAGCAGCCAGGGCCTCAGCGGACTTAGCACAGATACGCAGTATTTT. Translation: CASSQGLSGLSTDTQYF.

This clonotype has only a few counts. This chain joins TRBV3-1 and TRBJ2-1; 12 positions match TRBD2. The CDR3 is made up of 15 amino acids. Germline V gene data show CDR1 as LGHDT and CDR2 as YNNKEL (reference sequence). The trim removed 3 bases at V and 9 bases at J, leaving 6 bases unmatched. CDR3 amino acids: CASSHLAGGPSEQFF. The CDR3 DNA sequence: TGTGCCAGCAGCCATCTAGCGGGGGGGCCTAGTGAGCAGTTCTTC.

This clonotype came up many times. The chain links TRBV7-2 to TRBJ2-5, with 8 bases lining up with TRBD1. The CDR3 is made up of 16 amino acids. V gave up 1 base and J gave up 3 bases; unmatched junction bases: 7. Germline V gene data show CDR1 as SGHTA and CDR2 as FQGNSA. This CDR3 reads CASSLVDRGREETQYF. DNA for the CDR3: TGTGCCAGCAGCTTAGTCGACAGGGGAAGAGAAGAGACCCAGTACTTC.

Comment on this clonotype: A much bigger clone sits one base away, suggesting this may be a read error. The J gene is TRBJ2-1, the V gene TRBV5-6, with TRBD2 identical over 10 bases. Germline CDR1 is SGHDT and CDR2 is YYEEEE. CDR3 length equals 18 residues. The CDR3 sequence is CASSPSGSGLYTHNEQSF. CDR3 DNA: TGTGCCAGCAGCCCTAGCGGGAGTGGGCTTTATACCCACAATGAGCAGTCCTTC.

This clonotype was found many times. The rearrangement joins TRBV12-3 or TRBV12-4 to TRBJ2-7, with TRBD1 as a possible D gene (6 bases). Trimming shortened V by 2 bases and J by 3 bases, and 11 bases separated the two germline ends. The CDR3 loop spans 14 amino acids. The CDR3 nucleotides read TGTGCCAGCAGTTTAAGGGGGAGCGGCTACGAGCAGTACTTC. Protein sequence: CASSLRGSGYEQYF.

The chain carries TRBV15 and TRBJ2-3, with TRBD1 as a possible D gene (5 bases). The CDR3 runs to 12 residues. Germline CDR1 reads LNHNV; CDR2 reads YYDKDF (reference sequence). V gave up 0 bases and J gave up 8 bases, with 6 bases separating them. CDR3 amino acids: CATSRDRGTQYF. The CDR3 DNA is TGTGCCACCAGCAGAGATAGGGGTACGCAGTATTTT.

The genes are TRBV2 and TRBJ2-2, with 8 bases identical to TRBD1. Unmatched junction bases numbered 3, after V lost 3 bases and J lost 3 bases. The germline V gene encodes CDR1 SNHLY and CDR2 FYNNEI. This CDR3 has 15 amino acids. The CDR3 DNA is TGTGCCAGCAGTGACGGACAGGGATACACCGGGGAGCTGTTTTTT. Its translation: CASSDGQGYTGELFF. The full variable domain, rest sourced from reference TRBV2 and TRBJ2-2, is EPEVTQTPSHQVTQMGQEVILRCVPISNHLYFYWYRQILGQKVEFLVSFYNNEISEKSEIFDDQFSVERPDGSNFTLKIRSTKLEDSAMYFCASSDGQGYTGELFFGEGSRLTVL.

The sample holds a few counts of this clonotype. This chain connects TRBV6-1 to TRBJ1-4, with D possibly matching TRBD1 (5 bases). CDR1 and CDR2 (germline): MNHNS, SASEGT. Trimming pared 0 bases from V and 7 bases from J, leaving 9 bases between. The CDR3 contains 14 residues. In nucleotides, the CDR3 is TGTGCCAGCAGTGAAGCAGGGGCTGGTGAAAAACTGTTTTTT. It is translated as CASSEAGAGEKLFF.

This clonotype was detected a few times. This chain links TRBV29-1 with TRBJ2-1, with D perhaps matching TRBD2 (5 bases). The germline V and J ends were trimmed by 3 bases and 6 bases, with 6 bases remaining between them. This CDR3 region has 11 residues. The germline V gene has CDR1 SQVTM and CDR2 ANQGSEA. CDR3 nucleotides: TGCAGCGTTGAGGCGGGCAATGAGCAGTTCTTC. This translates into CSVEAGNEQFF.

The CDR3 protein is CSARAWEGSPEQFF. The CDR3 coding sequence is TGCAGTGCTAGAGCTTGGGAGGGCTCACCTGAGCAGTTCTTC. The chain combines TRBV20-1 with TRBJ2-1; 7 bases align to TRBD2. The CDR3 loop spans 14 amino acids. Germline V CDR1 and CDR2: DFQATT, SNEGSKA (reference sequence). V gave up 1 base and J gave up 9 bases; unmatched junction bases: 9.

This clonotype was seen many times. This chain connects TRBV6-1 to TRBJ1-4; 7 bases match TRBD1. After removal of 5 bases from V and 8 bases from J, the junction contained 11 bases not matched to a gene. The CDR3 covers 15 residues. Germline-derived CDR1 and CDR2 are MNHNS and SASEGT. The DNA for the CDR3 is TGTGCCAGCAGTTATCGTAGAGGGGGCGCGGAAAAACTGTTTTTT. Translation gives CASSYRRGGAEKLFF.

The sample holds many counts of this clonotype. The rearrangement uses TRBV5-1 and TRBJ2-7; unclear D gene. Germline CDR1 SGHRS, CDR2 YFSETQ. The CDR3 spans 14 residues. V was clipped by 0 bases and J by 2 bases, with 9 bases between them. The CDR3 DNA follows: TGCGCCAGCAGCTTGGGGTCCCCGACCTACGAGCAGTACTTC. It specifies CASSLGSPTYEQYF.

This chain links TRBV20-1 with TRBJ2-3; 8 bases map to TRBD2. Germline-derived CDR1 and CDR2 are DFQATT and SNEGSKA (reference sequence). The V gene end was trimmed by 2 bases and the J gene end by 0 bases; junction bases not matched to a gene: 10. The CDR3 contains 17 residues. Here the CDR3 reads CSARKNPPGGSTDTQYF. The CDR3 nucleotides read TGCAGTGCTAGAAAGAATCCCCCGGGGGGGAGCACAGATACGCAGTATTTT.

V is TRBV6-5 and J is TRBJ2-5; 7 bases are shared with TRBD2. CDR3 length equals 18 residues. The ends lost 5 bases at V and 5 bases at J; junction bases unmatched: 20. Looked up from germline, CDR1 is MNHEY and CDR2 is SVGAGI. CDR3: CASSVLFFFVAGDETQYF. The CDR3, as DNA: TGTGCCAGCAGTGTACTATTTTTTTTTGTCGCGGGGGACGAGACCCAGTACTTC.

This clonotype was counted ten times or more. This chain connects TRBV7-2 to TRBJ2-3; the D is unclear. The V gene lost 5 bases and the J gene lost 10 bases, with 13 bases spanning the gap. This CDR3 has 12 residues. Germline lookup yields CDR1 SGHTA and CDR2 FQGNSA. CDR3 nucleotide sequence: TGTGCCAGCAGCCAGCCCCCTAGGGCGCAGTATTTT. This codes for CASSQPPRAQYF.

The table lists this clonotype with many counts. The CDR3 DNA reads TGTGCCAGCAGCCTCGAGGGACTAGCGGGGCTCAATGAGCAGTTCTTC. This translates into CASSLEGLAGLNEQFF. The chain carries TRBV12-3 or TRBV12-4 and TRBJ2-1, with TRBD2 matching 13 bases. The CDR3 has 16 amino acids. The J segment lost 6 bases and the V segment lost 6 bases, leaving 8 bases of the junction unmatched.

CDR3 residues: CASSQRELNTEAFF. The CDR3 coding sequence is TGTGCCAGCAGCCAGAGGGAGCTGAACACTGAAGCTTTCTTT. This rearrangement joins TRBV5-5 to TRBJ1-1; no clear D. The ends were cut back, 4 bases at V and 0 bases at J, with 10 bases in the middle. Looked up from germline, CDR1 is SGHKS and CDR2 is YYEKEE (reference sequence). The CDR3 is 14 amino acids.

The chain joins TRBV7-9 to TRBJ2-1; no definite D call. V was pared by 5 bases and J by 6 bases, with 23 bases between. This CDR3 contains 17 residues. Germline-derived CDR1 and CDR2 are SEHNR and FQNEAQ (reference sequence). This CDR3 is CASSPTMGSSRVNEQFF. The CDR3 nucleotides read TGTGCCAGCAGCCCGACCATGGGATCCTCTAGGGTCAATGAGCAGTTCTTC.

This clonotype was counted many times. The rearrangement uses TRBV6-1 and TRBJ1-2; 7 bases agree with TRBD1. Germline CDR1 and CDR2: MNHNS and SASEGT. This CDR3 spans 14 amino acids. V lost 6 bases, J lost 4 bases, and 8 bases stayed unmatched. The CDR3 region is CASRPSTGSYGYTF. The CDR3 DNA follows: TGTGCCAGCAGACCTTCGACAGGGAGCTATGGCTACACCTTC.